This entry lists 23 T cell receptor beta chains sequenced from one sample in a study of cytomegalovirus exposure and HLA in healthy donors. The PCR made use of 60 Vbeta and 13 Jbeta primers. This table comes from immunoSEQ multiplex PCR, and its TCRdb copy is limited to in-frame clones, with some not included. The data hold over 80,000 clones, with around 75% observed a single time. Sequenced input: PBMCs. The receptor source for this set is a man aged 35 to 55 in good health and CMV-seronegative.

The CDR3 spells CASSDASGGPYEQYF. The CDR3 coding sequence is TGTGCCAGCAGCGATGCTAGCGGGGGGCCCTACGAGCAGTACTTC. The chain has TRBV6-1 and TRBJ2-7; TRBD2 aligns across 11 bases. Germline V lookup: CDR1 MNHNS, CDR2 SASEGT. The CDR3 runs to 15 residues. The junction had 6 bases not matched to a gene; V was cut back by 6 bases and J by 2 bases.

This clone has a handful of counts. V gene TRBV5-6 combines with J gene TRBJ1-1; the match to TRBD1 covers 7 bases. The CDR3 spans 14 residues. V lost 2 bases to trimming and J lost 5 bases; unmatched junction nucleotides: 6. Germline V CDR1 and CDR2: SGHDT, YYEEEE. CDR3 in DNA: TGTGCCAGCAGCTTCAGGGGGAGTAGGACTGAAGCTTTCTTT. It encodes CASSFRGSRTEAFF.

This clone was seen only once. The rearrangement links TRBV6-4 to TRBJ1-6; D possibly corresponds to TRBD1 (6 bases). Trimming removed 4 bases at V and 7 bases at J, with 8 bases between. CDR3 size: 13 residues. CDR1 MRHNA and CDR2 SNTAGT come from the germline V gene. CDR3 amino acids: CASSAGQNSPLHF. The CDR3 nucleotides are TGTGCCAGCAGTGCCGGACAGAATTCACCCCTCCACTTT.

The V gene is TRBV27, the J gene TRBJ2-5; tentatively, D is TRBD1 (6 bases). There are 12 residues in the CDR3. Trimming removed 3 bases at V and 8 bases at J, with 10 bases between. The germline V gene encodes CDR1 MNHEY and CDR2 SMNVEV (reference sequence). Written as DNA, the CDR3 is TGTGCCAGCAGTTTGACAGGCTTCACCCAGTACTTC. This translates into CASSLTGFTQYF.

The rearrangement uses TRBV7-9 and TRBJ1-1; no clear D gene. CDR1 is SEHNR and CDR2 is FQNEAQ in the germline V gene (reference sequence). V was clipped by 6 bases and J by 9 bases, with 11 bases between them. This CDR3 is 11 amino acids long. The CDR3: CASRRTDKAFF. CDR3 DNA sequence: TGTGCCAGCAGGCGAACAGATAAAGCTTTCTTT.

This chain joins TRBV7-2 and TRBJ2-7; D might be TRBD2 (6 bases). The CDR3 sequence is 13 residues long. The germline CDR1 and CDR2 sequences are SGHTA and FQGNSA. V was shortened by 6 bases and J by 2 bases, with 11 bases between the two germline ends. CDR3 region: CASRVGGTYEQYF. DNA for the CDR3: TGTGCCAGCAGGGTGGGGGGTACCTACGAGCAGTACTTC.

The chain links TRBV30 to TRBJ1-5, with D tentatively TRBD1 (6 bases). The V and J ends lost 5 bases and 3 bases respectively, with 17 bases between them. The V gene's germline CDR1 is GTSNPN and CDR2 SVGIG (reference sequence). The CDR3 consists of 15 residues. The CDR3 loop is CAWGPNRVSNQPQHF. The CDR3 DNA reads as TGTGCCTGGGGTCCCAACAGGGTTTCCAATCAGCCCCAGCATTTT.

J is TRBJ2-5 and V is TRBV5-6, with D perhaps TRBD2 (6 bases). The germline V gene encodes CDR1 SGHDT and CDR2 YYEEEE. The ends were cut back, 1 base at V and 2 bases at J, with 21 bases in the middle. This CDR3 contains 18 residues. The CDR3 is CASSLRPPLSGFQETQYF. CDR3 sequence (DNA): TGTGCCAGCAGCTTGAGGCCCCCCCTTAGCGGATTTCAAGAGACCCAGTACTTC.

The chain's CDR3 is CASSQAGVGYGYTF. The CDR3 DNA is TGCGCCAGCAGCCAAGCAGGGGTCGGCTATGGCTACACCTTC. The V gene is TRBV4-3, the J gene TRBJ1-2; perhaps TRBD1 as D (6 bases). The germline V gene has CDR1 LGHNA and CDR2 YSLEER. The CDR3 loop spans 14 amino acids. Trimming took off 1 base at V and 4 bases at J, with 10 bases between the two ends.

This clone appeared a single time. V and J are TRBV5-1 and TRBJ2-1; possibly TRBD2 for D (6 bases). Germline CDR1 and CDR2: SGHRS and YFSETQ. Trimming shortened V by 5 bases and J by 8 bases, and 8 bases separated the two germline ends. There are 11 residues in the CDR3. The CDR3 loop is CASRLADEQFF. CDR3 DNA: TGCGCCAGCAGACTAGCAGATGAGCAGTTCTTC.

The rearrangement uses TRBV27 and TRBJ1-5, with a possible D match to TRBD1 (6 bases). CDR3 size: 17 residues. Between the trimmed V and J ends, which lost 3 bases and 5 bases, there was a span of 20 bases. Germline V lookup: CDR1 MNHEY, CDR2 SMNVEV (reference sequence). The CDR3 here is CASSLSGVGLRDQPQHF. CDR3 in DNA: TGTGCCAGCAGTTTGTCAGGGGTAGGTTTACGGGATCAGCCCCAGCATTTT.

The chain joins TRBV18 to TRBJ2-7; 8 bases are shared with TRBD1. Germline values: CDR1 KGHSH, CDR2 LQKENI. V gave up 5 bases and J gave up 5 bases; unmatched junction bases: 11. The CDR3 is 15 amino acids. The CDR3 DNA sequence: TGTGCCAGCTCAAAAAACGGACAGGGCCCCCACGAGCAGTACTTC. This codes for CASSKNGQGPHEQYF.

The sample holds one count of this clone. The genes are TRBV10-3 and TRBJ2-5; TRBD2 agrees at 11 bases. V shed 8 bases, J shed 3 bases, and the junction held 5 bases outside the gene matches. Germline V gene sequence: CDR1 ENHRY, CDR2 SYGVKD. The CDR3 totals 14 residues. In nucleotides, the CDR3 is TGTGCCATCGGGCCTAGCGGGGGGAAAGAGACCCAGTACTTC. Translation: CAIGPSGGKETQYF.

This chain connects TRBV12-5 to TRBJ2-2; tentative D call: TRBD1 (5 bases). The germline V and J ends were trimmed by 5 bases and 4 bases, with 14 bases remaining between them. This CDR3 has 15 residues. Germline V gene data show CDR1 as LGHNT and CDR2 as FRNRAP. CDR3 coding DNA: TGTGCTAGTGGTCCATATGGGGCGCCCACCGGGGAGCTGTTTTTT. This encodes CASGPYGAPTGELFF.

This clone was seen only a few times. The rearrangement links TRBV9 to TRBJ2-1; D ambiguous. Per the germline V gene, CDR1 is SGDLS and CDR2 is YYNGEE. This CDR3 has 13 amino acids. Trimming took 4 bases from V and 9 from J, leaving 14 bases between them. CDR3 sequence (DNA): TGTGCCAGCAGCCCGCCGTGGAGCGTTGAGCAGTTCTTC. Amino acid sequence: CASSPPWSVEQFF.

This chain connects TRBV2 to TRBJ1-2; D is ambiguous. CDR3 length: 15 amino acids. V lost 0 bases and J 4 bases, leaving 12 bases between the germline ends. The germline V gene encodes CDR1 SNHLY and CDR2 FYNNEI. The CDR3 reads CASSEALRQVYGYTF. The CDR3, as DNA: TGTGCCAGCAGTGAAGCGCTTCGGCAGGTCTATGGCTACACCTTC.

The chain links TRBV6-5 to TRBJ2-4; D remains unclear. The V end was cut by 2 bases, the J end by 6 bases, with 14 bases between. The CDR3 has 15 residues. Germline CDR1 is MNHEY and CDR2 is SVGAGI. This chain's CDR3 is CASSYKTPAANIQYF. The CDR3 bases are TGTGCCAGCAGTTACAAGACGCCGGCGGCAAACATTCAGTACTTC.

Written as DNA, the CDR3 is TGTGCCAGCAGTTGGGACAGGGGAGAGACCCAGTACTTC. Protein sequence: CASSWDRGETQYF. The rearrangement joins TRBV7-8 to TRBJ2-5; 10 nucleotides agree with TRBD1. This CDR3 is 13 amino acids long. Losses at the gene ends were 6 bases for V and 4 bases for J; bases not matched to a gene: 2. From germline, CDR1 is SGHVS and CDR2 FQNEAQ.

This clone appeared a few times. V gene TRBV30 combines with J gene TRBJ2-7, with D possibly matching TRBD1 (6 bases). Trimming stripped 3 bases from V and 4 bases from J, with 10 bases between. The CDR3 consists of 12 residues. Germline V gene sequence: CDR1 GTSNPN, CDR2 SVGIG (reference sequence). The CDR3 nucleotides are TGTGCCTGGAGCTTGGACAGTTACGAGCAGTACTTC. It translates to CAWSLDSYEQYF.

This rearrangement joins TRBV7-9 to TRBJ1-6, with D uncertain. This CDR3 is 14 amino acids long. Trimming stripped 6 bases from V and 7 bases from J, with 13 bases between. Germline CDR1 is SEHNR and CDR2 is FQNEAQ (reference sequence). CDR3 bases: TGTGCCAGCAGTTTGCCGGGAGGAAATTCACCCCTCCACTTT. It is translated as CASSLPGGNSPLHF.

V gene TRBV4-3 combines with J gene TRBJ2-7, with 9 bases lining up with TRBD1. Unmatched junction bases numbered 17, after V lost 6 bases and J lost 5 bases. The CDR3 runs 17 residues. Germline CDR1 and CDR2: LGHNA and YSLEER. The CDR3 coding sequence is TGCGCCAGCAGTCGAGGGGCGGGCGGACAGGGGTTGAACGAGCAGTACTTC. Protein product: CASSRGAGGQGLNEQYF.

This sequence joins TRBV6-5 and TRBJ1-4, with unresolved D. V was shortened by 6 bases and J by 0 bases, with 8 bases between the two germline ends. Per the germline V gene, CDR1 is MNHEY and CDR2 is SVGAGI. CDR3 size: 14 residues. The CDR3 here is CASSRQATNEKLFF. The CDR3 coding sequence is TGTGCCAGCAGCCGACAAGCAACTAATGAAAAACTGTTTTTT.

The chain is built from TRBV7-8 and TRBJ2-3; 9 bases line up with TRBD1. The V gene end was trimmed by 1 base and the J gene end by 5 bases; junction bases not matched to a gene: 4. CDR1 is SGHVS, CDR2 FQNEAQ, per germline. The CDR3 runs to 15 residues. For the CDR3, the DNA is TGTGCCAGCAGCTTAGTACAGGGGGCCGGAGATACGCAGTATTTT. Translated: CASSLVQGAGDTQYF.